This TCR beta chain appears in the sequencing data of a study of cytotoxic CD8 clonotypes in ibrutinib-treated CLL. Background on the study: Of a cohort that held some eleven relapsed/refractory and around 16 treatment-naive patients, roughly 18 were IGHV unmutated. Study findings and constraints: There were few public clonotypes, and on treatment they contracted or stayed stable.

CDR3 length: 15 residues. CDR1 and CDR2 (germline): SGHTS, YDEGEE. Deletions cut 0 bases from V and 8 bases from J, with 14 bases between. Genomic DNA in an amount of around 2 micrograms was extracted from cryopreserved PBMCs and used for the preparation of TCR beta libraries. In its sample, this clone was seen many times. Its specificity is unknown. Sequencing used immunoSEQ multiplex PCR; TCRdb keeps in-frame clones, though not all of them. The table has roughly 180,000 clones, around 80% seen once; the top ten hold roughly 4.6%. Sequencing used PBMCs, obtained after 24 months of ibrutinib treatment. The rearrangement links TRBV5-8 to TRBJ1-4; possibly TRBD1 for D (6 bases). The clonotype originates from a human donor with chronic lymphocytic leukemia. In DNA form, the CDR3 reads TGTGCCAGCAGCTTGGTTCAGGGGATCAGGGAAAAACTGTTTTTT. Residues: CASSLVQGIREKLFF.